This T cell receptor (beta chain) is from a study of regulatory T cells in long-lasting Graves disease. This clonotype was seen only a few times. Its antigen is as yet unknown. Findings and limits, study-wide: Authors noted too few samples as a limitation. The TCR repertoire of persistent Graves' patients was less diverse than that of newly diagnosed ones. Favored usage of TRBV28, TRBJ1-2 and TRBJ2-5 was recorded in persistent disease. Between persistent patients, 2,500 to 3,500 public clonotypes were shared, exceeding the roughly 1,000 shared between new patients.

Time point described: persistent/refractory GD, antithyroid drugs over 5 years with positive TRAb. TCR sequences were obtained from RNA taken from PBMCs. After removal of 3 bases from V and 3 bases from J, the junction contained 10 bases not matched to a gene. The length of the CDR3 is 16 residues. Germline CDR1 reads DFQATT; CDR2 reads SNEGSKA (reference sequence). The authors built TCR beta libraries using iRepertoire HTBI primers and Arm-PCR of CDR3 regions. Each CDR3 protein gets one entry after TCRdb re-called the multiplex PCR reads with MiXCR. The table shows a few hundred thousand distinct CDR3 sequences, with about 20% occurring only once.

Sequencing was performed on peripheral blood mononuclear cells (PBMCs), taken when the disease was refractory, from a patient treated with antithyroid drugs. This TCR was recovered from a female donor with Graves disease. This chain links TRBV20-1 with TRBJ1-5; 8 bases align to TRBD1. CDR3 amino acids: CSASDRGSSINQPQHF. The CDR3 bases are TGCAGTGCTAGCGACAGGGGCTCTTCAATCAATCAGCCCCAGCATTTT.